The T cell receptor beta chain under discussion was sequenced for a study of metastatic and nonmetastatic thyroid tumors. Study summary: The comparison covered peripheral blood and tumor or nodule tissue in malignant and benign thyroid patients.

Patients underwent thyroid surgery, and none had received any treatment before it. Per the original methods: Construction of a distant-metastasis classifier for papillary thyroid cancer relied on CDR3 differences across clinicopathological groups. TCRdb re-called the PCR reads via MiXCR. The V and J calls reflect TCRdb's pipeline rather than the authors' work. The table records around 53,000 clones, over 15% of them present only once. Notes on the study in general: A significant increase in TCR beta diversity was reportedly seen in malignant thyroid tumors relative to benign nodules, in blood and tumor.

This clone showed up many times. Its specificity is unknown. The origin of this receptor is a female donor with papillary thyroid cancer or a benign thyroid nodule (not recorded which). Some clones in this sample may be carry-over from other donors' samples. Material for sequencing was blood.

The DNA of the CDR3 is TGTGCCAGTAGTATAGGGGGGGCCTACGAGCAGTACTTC. It encodes CASSIGGAYEQYF. This chain connects TRBV19 to TRBJ2-7; tentatively, D is TRBD2 (6 bases). The V and J ends lost 1 base and 2 bases respectively, with 6 bases between them. The CDR3 consists of 13 residues. The germline V gene has CDR1 LNHDA and CDR2 SQIVND (reference sequence).